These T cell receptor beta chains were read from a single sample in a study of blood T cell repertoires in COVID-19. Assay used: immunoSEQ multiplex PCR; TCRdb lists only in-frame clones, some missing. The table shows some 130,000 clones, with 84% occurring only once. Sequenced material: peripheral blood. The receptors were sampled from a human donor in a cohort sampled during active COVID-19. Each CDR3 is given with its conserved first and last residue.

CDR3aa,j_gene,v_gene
CASSPDTYGYTF,TRBJ1-2,TRBV18
CASSHMDRKDEQFF,TRBJ2-1,TRBV3-1/TRBV3-2
CASSTGPRANTEAFF,TRBJ1-1,TRBV5-4
CASSYPPGGDTDTQYF,TRBJ2-3,TRBV6-2/TRBV6-3
CASRQGEGVRKQFF,TRBJ2-1,TRBV28
CASSNEGAHSEAFF,TRBJ1-1,TRBV21-1
CSVSDSFGDQPQHF,TRBJ1-5,TRBV29-1
CASSPSAGTGNTEAFF,TRBJ1-1,TRBV7-3
CASKSRGSYNSPLHF,TRBJ1-6,TRBV27
CATSEPRDRVSNQPQHF,TRBJ1-5,TRBV24-1
CASSFGTFYEQYF,TRBJ2-7,TRBV5-1
CASSLNLAGDNQPQHF,TRBJ1-5,TRBV5-1
CASSLVGARELFF,TRBJ2-2,TRBV27
CASSLRGPDRDFLGNTIYF,TRBJ1-3,TRBV7-6
CASSLTGSYEQYF,-,TRBV18
CASSESGRGLNTQYF,TRBJ2-3,TRBV6-1
CASTQTGYGYTF,TRBJ1-2,TRBV6-6
CATSSGTSGGLNEQFF,TRBJ2-1,TRBV15
CASSYSDRGGTEAFF,TRBJ1-1,TRBV6-6
CASSTGRGGAHQETQYF,TRBJ2-5,TRBV3-1/TRBV3-2
CAWSLGLRGEQFF,TRBJ2-1,TRBV30
CASSSRRGGKLFF,TRBJ1-4,TRBV9
CATSPGHGTDTQYF,TRBJ2-3,TRBV15
CASSPQRTTGHDSGNTIYF,TRBJ1-3,TRBV18
CASSQASGRSEQYF,TRBJ2-7,TRBV3-1/TRBV3-2
CASSTRDRGPYEQYF,TRBJ2-7,TRBV5-5
CASSEFRDSPLHF,TRBJ1-6,TRBV6-1
CASSLKGDNSPLHF,TRBJ1-6,TRBV5-1